This TCR beta chain was recovered during a study of blood T cell repertoires in COVID-19. Original methodology: From reference gene primer amplification, estimates of nucleated cell counts were derived. Libraries were prepared by immunoSEQ multiplex PCR; TCRdb keeps only in-frame clonotypes and omits some of them. V, J and clone size reflect that table, while D and trimming were determined from the DNA. The data show around 290,000 clones, around nine tenths seen once. This clone was counted only a few times. The V and J ends lost 6 bases and 0 bases respectively, with 19 bases between them. Per germline, CDR1 SGHKS and CDR2 YYEKEE (reference sequence). This CDR3 has 17 amino acids. Clinical history reported by participants formed the basis on which cohorts were assigned. Two negative PCRs, clearance, or symptom resolution were required of recovered Cohort 3 donors.

The chain employs TRBV5-5 and TRBJ1-3; tentatively, D is TRBD1 (5 bases). Input material: PBMCs or T cells enriched from blood (not recorded which). This TCR was recovered from a woman aged 40 to 49 who had recovered from COVID-19. Here the CDR3 reads CASIPWGGANSGNTIYF. The CDR3 DNA is TGTGCCAGCATCCCTTGGGGTGGGGCGAACTCTGGAAACACCATATATTTT. The variable domain in full, with the rest retrieved from reference TRBV5-5 and TRBJ1-3, is DAGVTQSPTHLIKTRGQQVTLRCSPISGHKSVSWYQQVLGQGPQFIFQYYEKEERGRGNFPDRFSARQFPNYSSELNVNALLLGDSALYLCASIPWGGANSGNTIYFGEGSWLTVV.